This T cell receptor (beta chain) was sequenced for a study of T cells expressing NK-cell markers. In the study overall: Researchers got TCR beta repertoires out of sorted CD3+CD56+NKG2C+, CD3+CD56+NKG2C- and CD3+CD56-NKG2C+ T cells. The study sequenced eight donors, seven HCMV-seropositive and one seronegative.

This CDR3 contains 14 residues. Germline-derived CDR1 and CDR2 are SGHRS and YFSETQ. From the 5' RACE reads, TCRdb lists one entry per CDR3 protein and no DNA. The sample has 400,000 or so distinct CDR3 sequences; the top ten hold roughly 10%. The chain employs TRBV5-1 and TRBJ1-2. The sequenced sample was blood T cells: a sorted CD56 or NKG2C T cell subset, CD4+ or CD8+ T cells, or bulk PBMC T cells (not recorded which). The TCR sequence derives from a woman aged 50 to 65 in good health. CDR3 in amino acids: CASRVPGVEHGYTF.